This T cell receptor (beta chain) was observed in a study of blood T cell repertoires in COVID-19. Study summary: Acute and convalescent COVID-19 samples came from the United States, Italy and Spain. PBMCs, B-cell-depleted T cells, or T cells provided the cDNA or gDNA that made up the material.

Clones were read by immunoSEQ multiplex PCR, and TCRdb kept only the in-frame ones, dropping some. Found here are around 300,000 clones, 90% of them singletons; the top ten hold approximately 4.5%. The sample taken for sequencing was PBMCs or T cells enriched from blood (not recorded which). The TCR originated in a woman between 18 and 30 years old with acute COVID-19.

The CDR3 region has the DNA TGCGCCAGCAGCCCGACTAGCGGGACCCTCAATGAGCAGTTCTTC. Amino acid sequence: CASSPTSGTLNEQFF. This rearrangement joins TRBV5-1 to TRBJ2-1; 11 bases agree with TRBD2. The CDR3 consists of 15 residues. The germline gives CDR1 SGHRS, CDR2 YFSETQ. Trimming removed 4 bases from V and 6 bases from J; junction bases left unmatched: 6. The variable domain in full, completed from reference TRBV5-1 and TRBJ2-1, reads KAGVTQTPRYLIKTRGQQVTLSCSPISGHRSVSWYQQTPGQGLQFLFEYFSETQRNKGNFPGRFSGRQFSNSRSEMNVSTLELGDSALYLCASSPTSGTLNEQFFGPGTRLTVL.